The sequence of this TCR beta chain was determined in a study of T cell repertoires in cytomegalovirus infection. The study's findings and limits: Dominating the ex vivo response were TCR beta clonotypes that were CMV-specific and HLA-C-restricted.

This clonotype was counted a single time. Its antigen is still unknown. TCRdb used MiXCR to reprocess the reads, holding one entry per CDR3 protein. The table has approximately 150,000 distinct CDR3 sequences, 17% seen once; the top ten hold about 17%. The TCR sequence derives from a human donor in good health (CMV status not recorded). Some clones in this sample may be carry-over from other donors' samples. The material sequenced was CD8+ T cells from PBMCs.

CDR3 nucleotide sequence: TGTGCCAGTAGGTTAACAGGGGTTGGGGACACTGAAGCTTTCTTT. It is translated as CASRLTGVGDTEAFF. This chain links TRBV19 with TRBJ1-1; 7 bases are shared with TRBD1. The CDR3 has 15 residues. Germline CDR1 LNHDA, CDR2 SQIVND (reference sequence). J was trimmed by 3 bases and V by 6 bases; bases with no gene match: 10.